A single sample gave rise to the 24 T cell receptor beta chains below, sequenced in a study of blood T cell repertoires in COVID-19. The data were produced by immunoSEQ multiplex PCR, yet TCRdb's version contains in-frame clones alone and is incomplete. The data show some 240,000 clones, around 83% seen once. The sample comprised peripheral blood. These receptors originate from a woman aged 55-70 years with active or convalescent COVID-19.

The chain recombines TRBV10-3 with TRBJ1-1; the match to TRBD1 covers 8 bases. Germline CDR1 and CDR2: ENHRY and SYGVKD. This CDR3 has 13 amino acids. With 11 bases clipped from V and 1 base from J, the junction kept 6 bases outside the gene matches. The CDR3, as DNA: TGTGCCTCCGAGGGGACAGGGAACACTGAAGCTTTCTTT. Translating gives CASEGTGNTEAFF.

In its sample, this clone was seen a few times. The chain couples TRBV10-3 to TRBJ2-5, with D hard to call. CDR3 length equals 11 residues. V lost 11 bases and J lost 3, with 10 bases in between. CDR1 is ENHRY, CDR2 SYGVKD, per germline. This CDR3 reads CAPGPKETQYF. CDR3 bases: TGTGCCCCGGGTCCTAAAGAGACCCAGTACTTC.

This chain joins TRBV6-1 and TRBJ1-3, with D maybe TRBD1 (5 bases). CDR1 is MNHNS, CDR2 SASEGT, per germline. The V and J ends lost 2 bases and 4 bases respectively, with 12 bases between them. This CDR3 has 15 residues. The CDR3 coding sequence is TGTGCCAGCAGTGAACGTCCCAGGACAGGAAACACCATATATTTT. It codes for CASSERPRTGNTIYF.

This chain joins TRBV18 and TRBJ1-1; 9 nucleotides align to TRBD1. Unmatched junction bases numbered 10, after V lost 4 bases and J lost 7 bases. The CDR3 contains 15 residues. Germline assignment: CDR1 KGHSH and CDR2 LQKENI. The CDR3 bases are TGTGCCAGCTCACGAGAACCGGGACAGGGTAATGAAGCTTTCTTT. It is translated as CASSREPGQGNEAFF.

This clone was counted once. The chain is built from TRBV24-1 and TRBJ2-1; TRBD2 agrees at 11 bases. Trimming cost V 4 bases and J 6 bases; bases outside gene matches: 7. The CDR3 extends over 16 amino acids. Per the germline V gene, CDR1 is KGHDR and CDR2 is SFDVKD. CDR3 amino acids: CATSDPGTSGGNEQFF. CDR3 DNA: TGTGCCACCAGTGACCCCGGGACTAGCGGCGGCAATGAGCAGTTCTTC.

This clone has a handful of counts. This chain joins TRBV6-5 and TRBJ2-3, with D perhaps TRBD1 (6 bases). Germline-derived CDR1 and CDR2 are MNHEY and SVGAGI. This CDR3 spans 13 amino acids. Trimming took 6 bases from V and 5 from J, leaving 12 bases between them. The CDR3, as DNA: TGTGCCAGCAGGGCAACACAGGGAGATACGCAGTATTTT. It specifies CASRATQGDTQYF.

The rearrangement joins TRBV6-1 to TRBJ1-2; 10 nucleotides agree with TRBD1. This CDR3 region has 16 residues. V lost 2 bases and J lost 6; bases outside the gene matches: 9. Germline values: CDR1 MNHNS, CDR2 SASEGT. The CDR3 region is CASSESRFGTGDGYTF. CDR3 coding DNA: TGTGCCAGCAGTGAAAGCAGGTTTGGGACAGGGGATGGCTACACCTTC.

This chain connects TRBV5-1 to TRBJ2-3, with TRBD2 as a possible D gene (5 bases). Germline V CDR1 and CDR2: SGHRS, YFSETQ. The CDR3 contains 17 residues. V was trimmed by 6 bases and J by 4 bases, leaving 24 bases between them. The CDR3 nucleotides are TGCGCCAGCACAAAAGATCCGAGACCGGCCGGGGCAGATACGCAGTATTTT. It translates to CASTKDPRPAGADTQYF.

J is TRBJ2-3 and V is TRBV7-2, with a weak D call TRBD2 (6 bases). CDR3 length: 17 residues. Germline V gene data show CDR1 as SGHTA and CDR2 as FQGNSA. V lost 1 base and J lost 2, with 16 bases in between. CDR3 protein: CASSLDLASDYTDTQYF. The CDR3 bases are TGTGCCAGCAGCTTAGACCTGGCTAGCGACTACACAGATACGCAGTATTTT.

The rearrangement joins TRBV4-1 to TRBJ2-6; D remains ambiguous. V dropped 1 base and J dropped 0 bases, with 7 bases sitting between them. The CDR3 loop spans 16 amino acids. Germline values: CDR1 MGHRA, CDR2 YSYEKL. The chain's CDR3 is CASSQATISGANVLTF. DNA of the CDR3: TGCGCCAGCAGCCAAGCAACTATCTCTGGGGCCAACGTCCTGACTTTC.

The chain joins TRBV7-3 to TRBJ2-5; 9 nucleotides agree with TRBD1. The V gene end was trimmed by 2 bases and the J gene end by 1 base; junction bases not matched to a gene: 2. CDR3 length: 15 amino acids. The V gene's germline CDR1 is SGHTA and CDR2 FQGTGA. The CDR3 region has the DNA TGTGCCAGCAGCTTAGGGACAGGGTCCCAAGAGACCCAGTACTTC. Translated: CASSLGTGSQETQYF.

The V call is TRBV7-2, the J call TRBJ2-7; perhaps TRBD2 as D (7 bases). The length of the CDR3 is 15 residues. V was shortened by 5 bases and J by 4 bases, with 18 bases between the two germline ends. Germline V gene data show CDR1 as SGHTA and CDR2 as FQGNSA. CDR3 loop: CASSPLGGARYEQYF. In DNA, the CDR3 is TGTGCCAGCAGCCCACTTGGGGGGGCCCGGTACGAGCAGTACTTC. The entire variable domain, with the rest obtained from reference TRBV7-2 and TRBJ2-7, is as follows: GAGVSQSPSNKVTEKGKDVELRCDPISGHTALYWYRQSLGQGLEFLIYFQGNSAPDKSGLPSDRFSAERTGGSVSTLTIQRTQQEDSAVYLCASSPLGGARYEQYFGPGTRLTVT.

CDR3 nucleotide sequence: TGCGCCAGCAGCTTGGCCGAGACAGGGAATGAAAAACTGTTTTTT. This translates into CASSLAETGNEKLFF. The genes are TRBV5-1 and TRBJ1-4; TRBD1 matches at 7 bases. The germline CDR1 and CDR2 sequences are SGHRS and YFSETQ. J lost 5 bases, V lost 0 bases, and 4 bases had no gene match. This CDR3 spans 15 amino acids.

This sequence joins TRBV6-5 and TRBJ1-2, with 8 positions matching TRBD1. The CDR3 spans 14 residues. CDR1 is MNHEY, CDR2 SVGAGI, per germline. The trim removed 6 bases at V and 1 base at J, leaving 4 bases unmatched. The CDR3 spells CASRWTGFNYGYTF. In DNA form, the CDR3 reads TGTGCCAGCAGATGGACAGGGTTTAACTATGGCTACACCTTC.

The rearrangement joins TRBV6-1 to TRBJ1-4; 9 positions match TRBD1. This CDR3 spans 14 amino acids. The germline CDR1 and CDR2 sequences are MNHNS and SASEGT. With V trimmed by 3 bases and J by 10 bases, 6 bases remained unmatched. This CDR3 reads CASSDPGQGGKLFF. The CDR3 DNA follows: TGTGCCAGCAGTGATCCGGGACAGGGAGGAAAACTGTTTTTT.

The table lists this clone with a count of one. The chain recombines TRBV4-1 with TRBJ2-3; D is ambiguous. V lost 0 bases and J lost 6, with 16 bases in between. Germline CDR1 and CDR2: MGHRA and YSYEKL. The CDR3 contains 16 residues. DNA for the CDR3: TGCGCCAGCAGCCAAGATCGTCGGGTGAAGAGGGATACGCAGTATTTT. Amino acids: CASSQDRRVKRDTQYF.

As for this clone: Without the conserved terminal phenylalanine or tryptophan, this CDR3 likely stems from a read error. No DNA is shown, since the ends of the CDR3 on it are uncertain; the CDR3 is the one TCRdb lists. The chain is built from TRBV6-2 or TRBV6-3 and TRBJ2-7; the D call in the table, TRBD1, was not verified against the DNA. The germline V gene has CDR1 MNHEY and CDR2 SVGEGT. The CDR3 is 12 amino acids long, termini counted. The CDR3: CASSPGQGNALL.

The V and J genes are TRBV5-1 and TRBJ2-7, with 9 nucleotides matching TRBD1. J was trimmed by 3 bases and V by 3 bases; bases with no gene match: 4. Germline CDR1 SGHRS, CDR2 YFSETQ. The CDR3 is 14 amino acids. CDR3 residues: CASSSTGGGYEQYF. For the CDR3, the DNA is TGCGCCAGCAGCTCAACAGGGGGCGGCTACGAGCAGTACTTC.

The chain carries TRBV14 and TRBJ2-7, with D possibly being TRBD2 (5 bases). CDR3 length: 15 residues. Germline loops: CDR1 SGHDN, CDR2 FVKESK. With 4 bases removed from V and 0 bases from J, the gap between germline ends came to 13 bases. In nucleotides, the CDR3 is TGTGCCAGCAGCCTGGCCGGAGGCCTCTCCTACGAGCAGTACTTC. Its protein is CASSLAGGLSYEQYF.

The chain joins TRBV5-5 to TRBJ1-2; 7 bases map to TRBD1. Germline CDR1 SGHKS, CDR2 YYEKEE (reference sequence). The junction had 2 bases not matched to a gene; V was cut back by 4 bases and J by 2 bases. The CDR3 has 13 residues. CDR3 residues: CASSVDRNYGYTF. The DNA for the CDR3 is TGTGCCAGCAGCGTGGACAGGAACTATGGCTACACCTTC.

The chain links TRBV21-1 to TRBJ2-1; the D call of TRBD1 is as the table states it, not checked on the DNA. TRBV21-1 is listed as a pseudogene. This CDR3 comprises 18 residues. In DNA, the CDR3 is TGTGCCAGCAGCGAAAAGAACGCCGACAGGGGGCTTGTTGATGAGCAGTTCTTC. It codes for CASSEKNADRGLVDEQFF.

J is TRBJ2-3 and V is TRBV5-4; weak D call: TRBD1 (6 bases). This CDR3 comprises 16 residues. Between the trimmed V and J ends, which lost 4 bases and 0 bases, there was a span of 15 bases. Germline assignment: CDR1 SGHNT and CDR2 YYREEE (reference sequence). CDR3 nucleotides: TGTGCCAGCAGCCCTGGGGGCGAGGCTAGCACAGATACGCAGTATTTT. Its protein product is CASSPGGEASTDTQYF.

This chain joins TRBV7-9 and TRBJ1-6; D not certain. The CDR3 has 16 residues. V lost 2 bases to trimming and J lost 7 bases, with 15 bases between them. The germline CDR1 and CDR2 sequences are SEHNR and FQNEAQ (reference sequence). This chain's CDR3 is CASSLMSLGGNSPLHF. Here the CDR3 DNA reads TGTGCCAGCAGCTTAATGTCCTTAGGCGGGAATTCACCCCTCCACTTT.

The chain is built from TRBV3-1 (or the pseudogene TRBV3-2) and TRBJ2-2; possible D gene TRBD1, 6 bases. Germline CDR1 reads LGHDT; CDR2 reads YNNKEL (reference sequence). The germline V and J ends were trimmed by 2 bases and 1 base, with 11 bases remaining between them. This CDR3 comprises 16 residues. CDR3: CASSQTQGRNTGELFF. CDR3 DNA: TGTGCCAGCAGCCAAACACAGGGACGGAACACCGGGGAGCTGTTTTTT.